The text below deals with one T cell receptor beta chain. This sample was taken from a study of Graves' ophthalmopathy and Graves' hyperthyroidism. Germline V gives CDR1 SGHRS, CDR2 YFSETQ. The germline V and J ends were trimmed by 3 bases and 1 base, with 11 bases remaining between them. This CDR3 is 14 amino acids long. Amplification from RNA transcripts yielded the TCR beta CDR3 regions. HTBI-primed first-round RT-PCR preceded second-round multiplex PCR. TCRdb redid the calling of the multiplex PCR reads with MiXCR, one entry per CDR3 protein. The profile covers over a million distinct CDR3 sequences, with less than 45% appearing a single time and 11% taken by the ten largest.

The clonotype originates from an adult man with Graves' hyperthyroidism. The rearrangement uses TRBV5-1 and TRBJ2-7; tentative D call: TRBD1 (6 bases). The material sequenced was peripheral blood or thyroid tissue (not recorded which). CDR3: CASSWGTQSYEQYF. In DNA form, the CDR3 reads TGCGCCAGCAGCTGGGGGACACAGTCCTACGAGCAGTACTTC.